This passage covers 7 T cell receptor beta chains from one sample sequenced in a study of T cell responses to AZD1222 COVID-19 vaccine. Data came from immunoSEQ multiplex PCR; TCRdb stores just in-frame clones and leaves some out. The data hold around 45,000 clones, with roughly 88% observed a single time. The sample in question was peripheral blood, obtained 28 days after the second AZD1222 dose. The source of these receptors is an adult who received the AZD1222 COVID-19 vaccine.

The chain joins TRBV6-5 to TRBJ2-7, with 10 positions matching TRBD2. V shed 8 bases, J shed 3 bases, and the junction held 4 bases outside the gene matches. Germline CDR1 and CDR2: MNHEY and SVGAGI. The CDR3 spans 13 residues. The DNA for the CDR3 is TGTGCCAGCCGGTTAGCGGGGGGCTACGAGCAGTACTTC. This gives the protein CASRLAGGYEQYF.

The rearrangement links TRBV3-1 (or the pseudogene TRBV3-2) to TRBJ1-4; TRBD1 matches 7 bases. The germline gives CDR1 LGHDT, CDR2 YNNKEL (reference sequence). V shed 4 bases and J 8 bases; nucleotides not matched to a gene: 10. The CDR3 is made up of 15 amino acids. The chain's CDR3 is CASSRSTGDSEKLFF. CDR3 bases: TGTGCCAGCAGCCGAAGTACAGGGGATAGCGAAAAACTGTTTTTT.

V gene TRBV18 combines with J gene TRBJ1-1; D remains unclear. The ends were cut back, 2 bases at V and 7 bases at J, with 17 bases in the middle. Germline V gene sequence: CDR1 KGHSH, CDR2 LQKENI. There are 15 residues in the CDR3. CDR3 in amino acids: CASSPEMVAGREAFF. The CDR3 nucleotides are TGTGCCAGCTCACCAGAGATGGTGGCAGGACGTGAAGCTTTCTTT.

This clone showed up just a few times. The chain uses TRBV9 and TRBJ2-1; the D call may be TRBD1 or TRBD2 (5 bases each). Deletions cut 3 bases from V and 0 bases from J, with 19 bases between. The germline CDR1 and CDR2 sequences are SGDLS and YYNGEE. CDR3 length equals 18 residues. The CDR3 region has the DNA TGTGCCAGCAGCGCAACTATCCCCGGGACCCTCTCCTACAATGAGCAGTTCTTC. It yields the protein CASSATIPGTLSYNEQFF.

The chain is built from TRBV29-1 and TRBJ2-5; D may be TRBD1 (5 bases). Germline V gene data show CDR1 as SQVTM and CDR2 as ANQGSEA. The CDR3 consists of 12 residues. CDR3 sequence: CSGRQGQETQYF. CDR3 DNA: TGCAGTGGCCGGCAGGGCCAAGAGACCCAGTACTTC. Full variable domain (missing parts from reference TRBV29-1 and TRBJ2-5): SAVISQKPSRDICQRGTSLTIQCQVDSQVTMMFWYRQQPGQSLTLIATANQGSEATYESGFVIDKFPISRPNLTFSTLTVSNMSPEDSSIYLCSGRQGQETQYFGPGTRLLVL.

The rearrangement links TRBV5-6 to TRBJ1-2; no reliable D call. Trimming cost V 4 bases and J 0 bases, with 16 bases left between them. The CDR3 runs to 16 residues. Germline CDR1 and CDR2: SGHDT and YYEEEE. CDR3 region: CASSVAHGPSNYGYTF. CDR3 DNA: TGTGCCAGCAGCGTGGCACACGGACCATCTAACTATGGCTACACCTTC.

The rearrangement links TRBV29-1 to TRBJ1-1; tentatively, D is TRBD1 (5 bases). CDR1 and CDR2 (germline): SQVTM, ANQGSEA. The length of the CDR3 is 14 residues. Trimming removed 7 bases from V and 4 bases from J, with 19 bases in between. The CDR3 DNA follows: TGCAGCGCAGAGAGGAGAGGGGTCCCCACTGAAGCTTTCTTT. This encodes CSAERRGVPTEAFF.